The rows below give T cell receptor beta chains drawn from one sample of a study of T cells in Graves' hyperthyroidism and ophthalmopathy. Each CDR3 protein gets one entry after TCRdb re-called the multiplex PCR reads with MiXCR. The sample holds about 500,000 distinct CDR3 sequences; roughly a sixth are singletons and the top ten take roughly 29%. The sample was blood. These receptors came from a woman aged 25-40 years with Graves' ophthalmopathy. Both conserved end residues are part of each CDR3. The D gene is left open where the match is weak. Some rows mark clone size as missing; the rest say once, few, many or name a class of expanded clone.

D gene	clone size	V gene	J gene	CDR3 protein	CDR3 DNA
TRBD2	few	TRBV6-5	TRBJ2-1	CASSYEGTSDYNEQFF	TGTGCCAGCAGTTACGAAGGGACTAGCGACTACAATGAGCAGTTCTTC
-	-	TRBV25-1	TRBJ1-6	CASSEYPDVDSPLHF	TGTGCCAGCAGTGAATATCCCGATGTCGATTCACCCCTCCACTTT
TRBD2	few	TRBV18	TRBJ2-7	CASSVASGPSYEQYF	TGTGCCAGCTCAGTGGCTAGCGGGCCATCCTACGAGCAGTACTTC
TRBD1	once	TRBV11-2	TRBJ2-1	CASSAGTGGNEQFF	TGTGCCAGCAGCGCCGGGACAGGGGGCAATGAGCAGTTCTTC
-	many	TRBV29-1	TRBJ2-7	CSGQDGYEQYF	TGCAGCGGCCAGGACGGATACGAGCAGTACTTC
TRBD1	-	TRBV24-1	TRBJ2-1	CATSDGQGYDEQFF	TGTGCCACCAGTGACGGACAGGGTTACGATGAGCAGTTCTTC
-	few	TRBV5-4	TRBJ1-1	CASSMISPGADTEAFF	TGTGCCAGCAGCATGATAAGTCCGGGGGCGGACACTGAAGCTTTCTTT
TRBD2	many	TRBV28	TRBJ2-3	CASSFVAQGYKREGNTQYF	TGTGCCAGCAGTTTCGTAGCTCAGGGGTACAAGCGGGAGGGAAATACGCAGTATTTT
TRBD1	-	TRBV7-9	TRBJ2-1	CASSLGGQGRKNEQFF	TGTGCCAGCAGCTTAGGCGGACAGGGGAGGAAGAATGAGCAGTTCTTC
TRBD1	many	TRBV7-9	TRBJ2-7	CASSSPPGGTEEYF	TGTGCCAGCAGCTCCCCCCCCGGTGGGACAGAGGAGTACTTC
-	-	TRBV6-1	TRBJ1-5	CASSVSDSIGGNQPQHF	TGTGCCAGCAGCGTCAGCGACAGTATTGGTGGCAATCAGCCCCAGCATTTT
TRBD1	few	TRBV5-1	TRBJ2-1	CASSPVGGQGSNEQFF	TGCGCCAGCAGCCCAGTGGGCGGACAGGGGTCCAATGAGCAGTTCTTC
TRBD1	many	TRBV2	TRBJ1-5	CASSGLGQQNQPQHF	TGTGCCAGCAGTGGTTTGGGACAGCAAAATCAGCCCCAGCATTTT
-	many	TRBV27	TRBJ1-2	CASRPSTGPGANYGYTF	TGTGCCAGCAGGCCCAGTACAGGGCCGGGAGCTAACTATGGCTACACCTTC
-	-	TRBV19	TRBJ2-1	CASSATRKQYNEQFF	TGTGCCAGTAGTGCCACTAGAAAACAGTACAATGAGCAGTTCTTC
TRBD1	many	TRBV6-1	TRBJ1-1	CAGSHRTGLGKTEAFF	TGTGCCGGCAGTCACCGGACAGGGTTGGGGAAGACTGAAGCTTTCTTT
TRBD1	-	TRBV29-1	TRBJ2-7	CSGRQGPYEQYF	TGCAGCGGAAGACAGGGGCCCTACGAGCAGTACTTC
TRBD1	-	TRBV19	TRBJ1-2	CASSPGTGGGYTF	TGTGCCAGTAGCCCCGGGACAGGGGGCGGCTACACCTTC
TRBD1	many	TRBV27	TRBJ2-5	CASSLGTGGETQYF	TGTGCCAGCAGCTTAGGGACAGGGGGGGAGACCCAGTACTTC
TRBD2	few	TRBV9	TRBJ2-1	CASSVDGLAGVKDEQFF	TGTGCCAGCAGCGTGGACGGGCTAGCGGGAGTTAAGGATGAGCAGTTCTTC
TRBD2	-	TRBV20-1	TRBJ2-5	CSAIGGSGRAGETQYF	TGCAGTGCTATAGGTGGCAGCGGGAGGGCCGGGGAGACCCAGTACTTC
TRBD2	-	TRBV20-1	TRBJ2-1	CSAVSGRNYNEQFF	TGCAGTGCCGTGAGCGGGAGGAATTACAATGAGCAGTTCTTC
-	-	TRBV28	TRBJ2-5	CASSSGTRGVETQYF	TGTGCCAGCAGTTCCGGGACAAGGGGGGTGGAGACCCAGTACTTC
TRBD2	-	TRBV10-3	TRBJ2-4	CAISVGLAGERNIQYF	TGTGCCATCAGTGTGGGACTAGCGGGAGAGAGAAACATTCAGTACTTC
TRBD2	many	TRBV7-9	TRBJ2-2	CASSFGLAGGPGTGELFF	TGTGCCAGCAGCTTCGGACTAGCGGGAGGGCCGGGGACCGGGGAGCTGTTTTTT
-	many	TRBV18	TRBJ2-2	CASSLTGTLTGELFF	TGTGCCAGCTCACTTACCGGGACGCTCACCGGGGAGCTGTTTTTT
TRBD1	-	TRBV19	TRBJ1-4	CASSPGTASNEKLFF	TGTGCCAGTAGCCCCGGGACAGCAAGTAATGAAAAACTGTTTTTT
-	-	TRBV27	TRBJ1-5	CASSSLAETQDQPQHF	TGTGCCAGCAGTTCACTAGCCGAGACACAAGATCAGCCCCAGCATTTT
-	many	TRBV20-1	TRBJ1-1	CSARGDWGRGSTEAFF	TGCAGTGCTAGAGGTGATTGGGGGCGCGGAAGCACTGAAGCTTTCTTT
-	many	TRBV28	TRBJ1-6	CASNHWGGSYNSPLHF	TGTGCCAGCAACCATTGGGGCGGATCCTATAATTCACCCCTCCACTTT
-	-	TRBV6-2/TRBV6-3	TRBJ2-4	CASSYFLNGPDKNIQYF	TGTGCCAGCAGTTACTTTTTGAACGGGCCCGACAAAAACATTCAGTACTTC
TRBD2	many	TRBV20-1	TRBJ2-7	CSARDLLGEGGAYEQYF	TGCAGTGCTAGAGATCTCTTGGGGGAGGGAGGGGCCTACGAGCAGTACTTC
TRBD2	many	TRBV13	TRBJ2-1	CASSLTSGSVDEQFF	TGTGCCAGCAGCTTGACTAGCGGGAGTGTCGATGAGCAGTTCTTC
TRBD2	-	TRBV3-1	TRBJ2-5	CASSLRLAGYTQETQYF	TGTGCCAGCAGCCTCCGACTAGCGGGTTATACACAAGAGACCCAGTACTTC
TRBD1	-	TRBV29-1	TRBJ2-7	CSVTLGMDRRAYEQYF	TGCAGCGTTACCCTCGGAATGGACAGGAGAGCCTACGAGCAGTACTTC
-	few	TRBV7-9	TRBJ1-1	CASSLGSGTNTEAFF	TGTGCCAGCAGCTTAGGATCGGGGACGAACACTGAAGCTTTCTTT
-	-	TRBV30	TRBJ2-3	CAWSVAGTLWGYTDTQYF	TGTGCCTGGAGTGTTGCGGGGACCCTGTGGGGATATACAGATACGCAGTATTTT
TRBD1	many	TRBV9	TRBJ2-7	CASSGGQGHPFEQYF	TGTGCCAGCAGCGGCGGACAGGGTCATCCCTTCGAGCAGTACTTC
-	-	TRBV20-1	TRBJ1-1	CSARAFQGGNTEAFF	TGCAGTGCTAGGGCGTTCCAGGGTGGGAACACTGAAGCTTTCTTT
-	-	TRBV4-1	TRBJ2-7	CASSQEGRAPLYEQYF	TGCGCCAGCAGCCAAGAGGGCCGGGCACCCCTCTACGAGCAGTACTTC
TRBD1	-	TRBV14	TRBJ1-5	CASSQERDRAPSGGNQPQHF	TGTGCCAGCAGCCAAGAACGGGACAGGGCTCCAAGTGGTGGCAATCAGCCCCAGCATTTT
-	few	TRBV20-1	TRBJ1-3	CSARDHGNTIYF	TGCAGTGCTAGAGATCATGGAAACACCATATATTTT
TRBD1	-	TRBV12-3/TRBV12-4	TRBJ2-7	CASRPGTGTFTPPEQYF	TGTGCCAGCAGACCCGGGACAGGGACTTTTACCCCGCCCGAGCAGTACTTC
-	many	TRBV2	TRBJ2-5	CASSGTGRGVETQYF	TGTGCCAGCAGTGGGACCGGGAGAGGGGTAGAGACCCAGTACTTC
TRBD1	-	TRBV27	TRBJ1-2	CASPLGTDRGVVGYGYTF	TGTGCCAGCCCATTAGGCACAGACAGGGGGGTGGTTGGCTATGGCTACACCTTC
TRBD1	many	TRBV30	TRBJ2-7	CACHTGGFREQYF	TGTGCCTGCCATACAGGGGGCTTTAGGGAGCAGTACTTC
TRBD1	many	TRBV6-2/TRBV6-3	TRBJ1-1	CASTPGQGFTEAFF	TGTGCCAGCACCCCGGGACAGGGCTTCACTGAAGCTTTCTTT
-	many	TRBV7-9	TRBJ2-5	CASSPDRRQETQYF	TGTGCCAGCAGCCCAGACAGGCGTCAAGAGACCCAGTACTTC
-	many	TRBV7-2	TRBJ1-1	CASSLRGIATEAFF	TGTGCCAGCAGCTTAAGGGGAATCGCCACTGAAGCTTTCTTT
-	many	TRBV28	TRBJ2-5	CASSLSLAGYQETQYF	TGTGCCAGCAGTTTATCCCTCGCCGGGTACCAAGAGACCCAGTACTTC
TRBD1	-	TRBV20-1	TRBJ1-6	CSAQAGGRDSPLHF	TGCAGTGCACAAGCAGGGGGCAGGGATTCACCCCTCCACTTT
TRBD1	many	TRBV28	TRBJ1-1	CASSLLRDRNTEAFF	TGTGCCAGCAGTTTACTCCGGGACAGGAACACTGAAGCTTTCTTT
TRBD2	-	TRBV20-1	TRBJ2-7	CSAPPGTSGINEQYF	TGCAGTGCCCCGCCGGGGACTAGCGGGATCAACGAGCAGTACTTC
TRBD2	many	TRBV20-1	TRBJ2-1	CSARETSGRVYNEQFF	TGCAGTGCTAGGGAGACTAGCGGGAGGGTTTACAATGAGCAGTTCTTC